The 21 T cell receptor beta chains below come from one sample, sequenced in a study of T-cell reconstitution after alpha-beta-depleted transplantation in children. Unique molecular identifiers featured in how the TCRbeta library was prepared. One entry per CDR3 protein, called by TCRdb with MiXCR from the PCR reads. In the table there are some 550,000 distinct CDR3 sequences, about 18% of which are singletons. The starting material was PBMCs from the stem cell graft donor, obtained from the stem cell graft. Every receptor here comes from a human donor who donated a stem cell graft to a child with acute lymphoblastic leukemia.

The rearrangement joins TRBV3-1 to TRBJ2-1; 9 bases are a match to TRBD2. CDR1 LGHDT and CDR2 YNNKEL come from the germline V gene (reference sequence). The ends lost 6 bases at V and 7 bases at J; junction bases unmatched: 7. The CDR3 length is 14 residues. CDR3 region: CASSRSGSVNEQFF. The CDR3 DNA reads TGTGCCAGCAGTCGTAGCGGGAGTGTAAATGAGCAGTTCTTC.

In nucleotides, the CDR3 is TGTGCCAGCAGTTTTCCGGGAGGGCAAGGAGGGGAGCTGTTTTTT. The encoded protein is CASSFPGGQGGELFF. The chain joins TRBV12-3 or TRBV12-4 to TRBJ2-2, with 8 bases fitting TRBD2. V gave up 3 bases and J gave up 8 bases; unmatched junction bases: 8. The CDR3 runs 15 residues.

The chain links TRBV13 to TRBJ2-1, with a tentative D call TRBD2 (5 bases). With 1 base removed from V and 7 bases from J, the gap between germline ends came to 11 bases. The CDR3 loop spans 14 amino acids. Germline V gene data show CDR1 as PRHDT and CDR2 as FYEKMQ (reference sequence). The DNA of the CDR3 is TGTGCCAGCAGCTTAGAAAGCTGGAGGAATGAGCAGTTCTTC. The encoded protein is CASSLESWRNEQFF.

The V call is TRBV30, the J call TRBJ1-2; TRBD1 aligns across 7 bases. CDR1 and CDR2 from the germline V gene are GTSNPN and SVGIG (reference sequence). With 1 base clipped from V and 4 bases from J, the junction kept 6 bases outside the gene matches. CDR3 length: 14 amino acids. The DNA of the CDR3 is TGTGCCTGGAGTGAGGGGGCTGGAGGCTATGGCTACACCTTC. Translation: CAWSEGAGGYGYTF.

The chain uses TRBV12-3 or TRBV12-4 and TRBJ2-1; TRBD2 matches at 11 bases. CDR3 size: 20 residues. With 5 bases clipped from V and 8 bases from J, the junction kept 23 bases outside the gene matches. The CDR3: CASSNKRLAGNGKLEDEQFF. The CDR3 DNA follows: TGTGCCAGCAGTAACAAACGACTAGCGGGAAATGGTAAATTGGAGGATGAGCAGTTCTTC.

This clonotype has a handful of counts. The chain combines TRBV7-8 with TRBJ2-7; a possible D gene is TRBD2 (5 bases). CDR3 length: 16 residues. Germline V gene data show CDR1 as SGHVS and CDR2 as FQNEAQ. The V end lost 4 bases, the J end lost 6 bases, and 22 bases lay between the germline ends. The CDR3 reads CASSSSPLASPSEQYF. The CDR3 nucleotides read TGTGCCAGCAGCTCCTCCCCCCTTGCTAGCCCCTCCGAGCAGTACTTC.

The V gene is TRBV27, the J gene TRBJ2-1; D could derive from TRBD1 or TRBD2 (5 bases each). Trimming removed 2 bases from V and 8 bases from J, with 16 bases in between. This CDR3 is built from 15 residues. CDR1 is MNHEY and CDR2 is SMNVEV in the germline V gene (reference sequence). CDR3 nucleotide sequence: TGTGCCAGCAGTTTAATGGCAGGGAGAGTAGATGAGCAGTTCTTC. This sequence encodes CASSLMAGRVDEQFF.

The V and J genes are TRBV7-6 and TRBJ2-7; the match to TRBD2 covers 7 bases. Germline V gene data show CDR1 as SGHVS and CDR2 as FNYEAQ. The CDR3 totals 16 residues. J lost 0 bases, V lost 5 bases, and 10 bases had no gene match. CDR3 amino acids: CASSPLRGESSYEQYF. The CDR3 coding sequence is TGTGCCAGCAGCCCGTTACGGGGGGAAAGCTCCTACGAGCAGTACTTC.

The V gene is TRBV10-2, the J gene TRBJ2-7; 7 bases align to TRBD2. Germline lookup yields CDR1 WSHSY and CDR2 SAAADI. V dropped 10 bases and J dropped 0; count of bases not matched to a gene: 9. The CDR3 totals 14 residues. This chain's CDR3 is CATRPSGSSYEQYF. The CDR3 region has the DNA TGCGCCACCCGACCTAGCGGTAGCTCCTACGAGCAGTACTTC.

V gene TRBV5-1 combines with J gene TRBJ2-1; maybe TRBD1 (5 bases). Germline values: CDR1 SGHRS, CDR2 YFSETQ. Trimming left V 0 bases short and J 4 bases short, with 14 bases between. The CDR3 contains 16 residues. CDR3 amino acids: CASSLAAGAEYNEQFF. CDR3 coding DNA: TGCGCCAGCAGCTTGGCGGCTGGGGCGGAATACAATGAGCAGTTCTTC.

The chain combines TRBV20-1 with TRBJ1-2, with 7 nucleotides matching TRBD1. V was pared by 3 bases and J by 5 bases, with 9 bases of the junction left unmatched. Germline V gene lookup returns CDR1 DFQATT and CDR2 SNEGSKA (reference sequence). The CDR3 extends over 14 amino acids. The CDR3 DNA is TGCAGTGCTAGGAGAGGGGACAGCGCGTATGGCTACACCTTC. Translated, it gives CSARRGDSAYGYTF.

V usage is TRBV20-1 and J usage is TRBJ2-7, with TRBD1 matching over 8 bases. There are 16 residues in the CDR3. Trimming took 1 base from V and 3 from J; bases not matched to a gene: 11. Germline assignment: CDR1 DFQATT and CDR2 SNEGSKA (reference sequence). CDR3: CSARAYSPTGVYEQYF. In nucleotides, the CDR3 is TGCAGTGCTAGAGCCTATTCCCCGACAGGGGTCTACGAGCAGTACTTC.

Only a few counts were recorded for this clonotype. The chain uses TRBV27 and TRBJ2-1, with D perhaps TRBD2 (5 bases). V was shortened by 7 bases and J by 10 bases, with 14 bases between the two germline ends. CDR3 size: 12 residues. Per germline, CDR1 MNHEY and CDR2 SMNVEV (reference sequence). CDR3 sequence reads: CASIEGRGEQFF. In DNA form, the CDR3 reads TGTGCCAGCATCGAAGGACGGGGAGAGCAGTTCTTC.

The chain carries TRBV20-1 and TRBJ1-1; TRBD1 matches 8 bases. Germline values: CDR1 DFQATT, CDR2 SNEGSKA (reference sequence). This CDR3 comprises 15 residues. V lost 1 base and J lost 4; bases outside the gene matches: 8. CDR3 DNA sequence: TGCAGTGCTAGAGCAGGGGGCCAGGTTAGCACTGAAGCTTTCTTT. It yields the protein CSARAGGQVSTEAFF.

This clonotype was detected a few times. The rearrangement uses TRBV2 and TRBJ2-1; a possible D gene is TRBD2 (5 bases). Germline V gene data show CDR1 as SNHLY and CDR2 as FYNNEI. Trimming cost V 6 bases and J 6 bases, with 9 bases left between them. This CDR3 is 12 amino acids long. The CDR3 protein is CASRGLANEQFF. Written as DNA, the CDR3 is TGTGCCAGCAGAGGACTCGCCAATGAGCAGTTCTTC.

This clonotype was recorded only once. J is TRBJ2-7 and V is TRBV20-1; 11 bases align to TRBD2. The CDR3 spans 16 residues. CDR1 is DFQATT, CDR2 SNEGSKA, per germline (reference sequence). The J segment lost 4 bases and the V segment lost 6 bases, leaving 14 bases of the junction unmatched. The CDR3 coding sequence is TGCAGTGCCCGCAAGACTAGCGGGGCCCAAAAGTACGAGCAGTACTTC. Residues: CSARKTSGAQKYEQYF.

This clonotype was observed a handful of times. The gene calls are TRBV20-1 and TRBJ2-1; D is uncertain. Trimming cost V 3 bases and J 9 bases, with 9 bases left between them. Germline V gene sequence: CDR1 DFQATT, CDR2 SNEGSKA (reference sequence). This CDR3 has 11 residues. CDR3 loop: CSASEAPEQFF. In nucleotides, the CDR3 is TGCAGTGCTAGTGAAGCCCCTGAGCAGTTCTTC.

This chain joins TRBV3-1 and TRBJ2-3; no reliable D call. Germline CDR1 LGHDT, CDR2 YNNKEL (reference sequence). Trimming removed 0 bases from V and 4 bases from J, with 14 bases in between. CDR3 length: 16 residues. This CDR3 is CASSQEGIDPADTQYF. The CDR3 DNA reads TGTGCCAGCAGCCAAGAAGGGATCGACCCCGCAGATACGCAGTATTTT.

The chain recombines TRBV9 with TRBJ2-2; TRBD1 matches at 10 bases. Losses at the gene ends were 2 bases for V and 4 bases for J; bases not matched to a gene: 17. Germline V CDR1 and CDR2: SGDLS, YYNGEE. The CDR3 is 20 amino acids. The CDR3 is CASSVKRDRGNPPSTGELFF. In DNA, the CDR3 is TGTGCCAGCAGCGTCAAAAGGGACAGGGGTAATCCTCCGAGCACCGGGGAGCTGTTTTTT.

The table lists this clonotype with a count of one. The chain couples TRBV4-1 to TRBJ1-5; TRBD1 is a possible D gene (6 bases). The V gene's germline CDR1 is MGHRA and CDR2 YSYEKL. V lost 2 bases, J lost 0 bases, and 14 bases lay in between. This CDR3 has 17 amino acids. CDR3 bases: TGCGCCAGCAGCCAACGACAGGACATGTCTAGCAATCAGCCCCAGCATTTT. Its translation is CASSQRQDMSSNQPQHF.

This clonotype has a handful of counts. The chain couples TRBV29-1 to TRBJ1-2; 9 bases fit TRBD1. The CDR3 totals 12 residues. The germline V gene encodes CDR1 SQVTM and CDR2 ANQGSEA. V lost 7 bases to trimming and J lost 8 bases; unmatched junction nucleotides: 8. The CDR3 sequence is CSAAGTGKGYTF. CDR3 nucleotide sequence: TGCAGCGCTGCCGGGACAGGGAAGGGCTACACCTTC.